Presented here are 24 T cell receptor beta chains from one specimen sequenced in a study of shared clonotypes between healthy human individuals. Libraries were prepared by immunoSEQ multiplex PCR; TCRdb keeps only in-frame clonotypes and omits some of them. This sample has about 1 million clones, with about 75% found just once. Sequenced: memory CD4+ T cells sorted from blood. Stated subset: CD45RA-negative fraction. The receptor source for this set is a man aged 18 to 29 in good health.

This rearrangement joins TRBV19 to TRBJ2-6; 8 nucleotides agree with TRBD1. V lost 1 base, J lost 4 bases, and 6 bases stayed unmatched. The CDR3 runs to 17 residues. CDR1 and CDR2 (germline): LNHDA, SQIVND (reference sequence). The CDR3 protein is CASSIARTGLGANVLTF. DNA of the CDR3: TGTGCCAGTAGTATAGCCCGGACAGGGCTGGGGGCCAACGTCCTGACTTTC.

The chain combines TRBV30 with TRBJ2-1, with 9 bases identical to TRBD1. Germline CDR1 GTSNPN, CDR2 SVGIG (reference sequence). This CDR3 spans 14 amino acids. After removal of 3 bases from V and 6 bases from J, the junction contained 6 bases not matched to a gene. The CDR3 is CAWSHGTGLNEQFF. The CDR3 region has the DNA TGTGCCTGGAGCCACGGGACAGGGCTCAATGAGCAGTTCTTC.

The gene calls are TRBV5-1 and TRBJ2-1; 7 nucleotides align to TRBD2. This CDR3 is built from 15 residues. Germline CDR1 and CDR2: SGHRS and YFSETQ. Losses at the gene ends were 6 bases for V and 3 bases for J; bases not matched to a gene: 9. The chain's CDR3 is CASTQEAGLYNEQFF. The CDR3 DNA reads TGCGCCAGCACACAGGAAGCGGGACTCTACAATGAGCAGTTCTTC.

The chain carries TRBV11-2 and TRBJ1-4; D might be TRBD1 (6 bases). Germline CDR1 and CDR2: SGHAT and FQNNGV. Trimming cost V 3 bases and J 9 bases, with 17 bases left between them. The CDR3 loop spans 15 amino acids. The CDR3 is CASSFQRLGGQKLFF. The CDR3 nucleotides read TGTGCCAGCAGCTTCCAACGGTTAGGGGGGCAAAAACTGTTTTTT.

CDR3 in amino acids: CASSRGTGLGYEQYF. DNA for the CDR3: TGTGCCAGCAGCCGGGGGACGGGATTAGGCTACGAGCAGTACTTC. The chain carries TRBV7-2 and TRBJ2-7, with a tentative D call TRBD2 (6 bases). The V end lost 5 bases, the J end lost 3 bases, and 17 bases lay between the germline ends. Germline V gives CDR1 SGHTA, CDR2 FQGNSA. The CDR3 has 15 residues.

The chain combines TRBV5-1 with TRBJ1-4; the match to TRBD1 covers 11 bases. The CDR3 consists of 18 residues. The J segment lost 0 bases and the V segment lost 2 bases, leaving 6 bases of the junction unmatched. CDR1 and CDR2 from the germline V gene are SGHRS and YFSETQ. CDR3: CASSLGQGAKATNEKLFF. The CDR3, as DNA: TGCGCCAGCAGCTTAGGACAGGGGGCAAAAGCAACTAATGAAAAACTGTTTTTT.

The CDR3 DNA sequence: TGCGCCAGCAGCCAAGATATCGGGGCCAGGTCTAACTATGGCTACACCTTC. It yields the protein CASSQDIGARSNYGYTF. The chain carries TRBV4-1 and TRBJ1-2, with a tentative D call TRBD1 (5 bases). Germline loops: CDR1 MGHRA, CDR2 YSYEKL. The CDR3 is 17 residues long. With 0 bases removed from V and 0 bases from J, the gap between germline ends came to 14 bases.

The chain employs TRBV23-1 and TRBJ2-5, with TRBD2 as a possible D gene (9 bases). TRBV23-1 is flagged as an ORF with uncertain function. The V end lost 4 bases, the J end lost 7 bases, and 22 bases lay between the germline ends. The CDR3 sequence is 16 residues long. The CDR3 nucleotides are TGCGCCAGCAGTCGTCCCGGACAGGGTAGCGGGGGGACCCAGTACTTC. The encoded protein is CASSRPGQGSGGTQYF.

The chain recombines TRBV6-1 with TRBJ1-5; possibly TRBD1 for D (6 bases). This CDR3 contains 14 residues. The germline V gene has CDR1 MNHNS and CDR2 SASEGT. V was trimmed by 10 bases and J by 3 bases, leaving 16 bases between them. CDR3 sequence reads: CATTLGTNNQPQHF. CDR3 sequence (DNA): TGTGCCACCACCTTGGGGACAAACAATCAGCCCCAGCATTTT.

This chain uses TRBV7-9 with TRBJ2-7; 8 bases fit TRBD1. The CDR3 runs 15 residues. With 1 base clipped from V and 4 bases from J, the junction kept 6 bases outside the gene matches. CDR1 is SEHNR and CDR2 is FQNEAQ in the germline V gene (reference sequence). CDR3 residues: CASSLVRTGPYEQYF. The DNA of the CDR3 is TGTGCCAGCAGCTTAGTCCGGACAGGGCCGTACGAGCAGTACTTC.

The chain couples TRBV18 to TRBJ2-7, with 7 bases aligning to TRBD2. V gave up 8 bases and J gave up 2 bases; unmatched junction bases: 3. This CDR3 is built from 12 residues. Germline loops: CDR1 KGHSH, CDR2 LQKENI. The DNA of the CDR3 is TGTGCCAGCACAAGCGGGGCCTACGAGCAGTACTTC. This codes for CASTSGAYEQYF.

The gene calls are TRBV7-2 and TRBJ2-2; 13 positions match TRBD2. V lost 5 bases and J lost 2; bases outside the gene matches: 8. CDR1 is SGHTA and CDR2 is FQGNSA in the germline V gene. The CDR3 spans 18 residues. In nucleotides, the CDR3 is TGTGCCAGCAGCCCAAGACTAGCGGGAGGCCAAAACACCGGGGAGCTGTTTTTT. The encoded protein is CASSPRLAGGQNTGELFF.

CDR3 DNA sequence: TGTGCCATCAGTGAATCAACCGGGGGGGGCGGCGAGACCCAGTACTTC. It encodes CAISESTGGGGETQYF. The chain recombines TRBV10-3 with TRBJ2-5, with 8 bases identical to TRBD2. V shed 3 bases, J shed 5 bases, and the junction held 11 bases outside the gene matches. The CDR3 spans 16 residues. The germline gives CDR1 ENHRY, CDR2 SYGVKD.

This chain uses TRBV10-1 with TRBJ2-2; TRBD1 might be the D (5 bases). The germline V gene has CDR1 WNHNN and CDR2 SYGVQD (reference sequence). Trimming pared 0 bases from V and 7 bases from J, leaving 12 bases between. The CDR3 covers 15 residues. Here the CDR3 reads CASSESGLRSGELFF. The CDR3 DNA reads TGCGCCAGCAGTGAGTCGGGGCTTCGTAGCGGGGAGCTGTTTTTT.

The chain recombines TRBV11-2 with TRBJ2-3, with D perhaps TRBD2 (5 bases). V was cut by 1 base and J by 6 bases, with 11 bases left in between. From germline, CDR1 is SGHAT and CDR2 FQNNGV. The CDR3 contains 14 residues. The CDR3 spells CASSLGRVVDTQYF. CDR3 bases: TGTGCCAGCAGCTTAGGGCGGGTCGTGGATACGCAGTATTTT.

This chain connects TRBV2 to TRBJ2-3, with TRBD1 matching 10 bases. Trimming at V came to 6 bases and at J to 1 base, leaving 16 bases not matched to a gene. Germline CDR1 and CDR2: SNHLY and FYNNEI. CDR3 length: 19 amino acids. The DNA for the CDR3 is TGTGCCAGCAGGAACACCCCCTTTCCCGGGACAGGGGGCACAGATACGCAGTATTTT. Translating gives CASRNTPFPGTGGTDTQYF.

The V gene is TRBV11-2, the J gene TRBJ2-1; D not certain. V lost 4 bases and J 1 base, leaving 8 bases between the germline ends. CDR1 is SGHAT and CDR2 is FQNNGV in the germline V gene. CDR3 size: 14 residues. The CDR3 region has the DNA TGTGCCAGCAGCTCTCTGGCTTCCTACAATGAGCAGTTCTTC. It codes for CASSSLASYNEQFF.

The rearrangement joins TRBV18 to TRBJ2-5; no definite D call. V dropped 6 bases and J dropped 3 bases, with 8 bases sitting between them. Germline CDR1 reads KGHSH; CDR2 reads LQKENI. The CDR3 loop spans 12 amino acids. The DNA of the CDR3 is TGTGCCAGCTCTCCAAATGAAGAGACCCAGTACTTC. Protein sequence: CASSPNEETQYF.

The rearrangement uses TRBV18 and TRBJ2-2; D call uncertain. Germline lookup yields CDR1 KGHSH and CDR2 LQKENI. This CDR3 region has 15 residues. Trimming removed 4 bases from V and 1 base from J, with 10 bases in between. CDR3 protein: CASSLPIQNTGELFF. The CDR3 DNA follows: TGTGCCAGCTCACTACCCATACAGAACACCGGGGAGCTGTTTTTT.

The gene calls are TRBV10-3 and TRBJ2-2; D not certain. Germline V gene data show CDR1 as ENHRY and CDR2 as SYGVKD. The CDR3 has 12 residues. The V gene lost 0 bases and the J gene lost 11 bases, with 7 bases spanning the gap. CDR3 DNA: TGTGCCATCAGTGAGTCGGAGTCCGAGCTGTTTTTT. Encoded protein: CAISESESELFF.

The chain has TRBV6-1 and TRBJ2-5; TRBD1 or TRBD2 may be the D gene (5 bases each). With 1 base removed from V and 2 bases from J, the gap between germline ends came to 8 bases. CDR1 is MNHNS and CDR2 is SASEGT in the germline V gene. This CDR3 has 14 residues. DNA for the CDR3: TGTGCCAGCAGTGAAGGATGGGGGCAAGAGACCCAGTACTTC. This gives the protein CASSEGWGQETQYF.

V usage is TRBV29-1 and J usage is TRBJ2-1; 10 bases are a match to TRBD1. The germline V gene has CDR1 SQVTM and CDR2 ANQGSEA. The CDR3 extends over 14 amino acids. With V trimmed by 8 bases and J by 6 bases, 10 bases remained unmatched. The CDR3 loop is CSIYRQGAGNEQFF. CDR3 in DNA: TGCAGCATTTATCGACAGGGGGCTGGCAATGAGCAGTTCTTC.

This clone was seen once. The chain carries TRBV11-2 and TRBJ2-1; 10 nucleotides align to TRBD1. The CDR3 contains 16 residues. Germline-derived CDR1 and CDR2 are SGHAT and FQNNGV. The V and J ends lost 1 base and 7 bases, in that order; junction bases with no gene match: 7. CDR3 region: CASSLAGTGVGNEQFF. The CDR3 DNA reads as TGTGCCAGCAGCTTAGCAGGGACAGGGGTAGGAAATGAGCAGTTCTTC.

The rearrangement links TRBV11-3 to TRBJ2-1; D perhaps matches TRBD2 (5 bases). Germline V gives CDR1 SGHNT, CDR2 YENEEA. The CDR3 spans 16 residues. V gave up 5 bases and J gave up 0 bases, with 14 bases separating them. The CDR3 bases are TGTGCCAGCAGCGCAGGACTGGTTAGCTCCTACAATGAGCAGTTCTTC. It yields the protein CASSAGLVSSYNEQFF.